A single TCR beta chain is shown here with its context. Its antigen is currently unknown. 5' RACE with UMI labels generated the TRB cDNA libraries. TCRdb re-called the 5' RACE reads and shows each CDR3 protein once, DNA omitted. In all, the sample yields roughly 40,000 distinct CDR3 sequences. The entry originates in a study of CXCR3-negative and CXCR3-positive naive CD8 T cells. Findings of the study overall: Fresh PBMCs served for most assays, and CXCR3 expression fell partially after cryopreservation. Naive CXCR3-negative cells resembled naive CXCR3-positive cells in TRBV-TRBJ usage; memory cells differed.

Germline CDR1 is MNHNY and CDR2 is SVGAGI (reference sequence). The CDR3 is 14 amino acids. The chain has TRBV6-6 and TRBJ2-5. This clonotype originated in a human donor in good health. Some clones in this sample may be carry-over from other donors' samples. Sequences were obtained from memory CD8+ T cells from blood. This CDR3 is CASSYPYGEETQYF.